The 11 T cell receptor beta chains below were found in one sample sequenced in a study of T cell repertoires in cytomegalovirus infection. These receptors have no known antigen. A single record per CDR3 protein comes from TCRdb applying MiXCR to the reads. The profile covers about 900,000 distinct CDR3 sequences, with roughly 30% appearing a single time and 10% to 15% taken by the ten largest. The material was cultured CD8+ T cells from PBMCs, obtained from culture after CMV antigen stimulation. All receptors come from a human donor in good health (CMV status not recorded). Some clones in this sample may be carry-over from other donors' samples.

This clonotype was observed many times. V gene TRBV12-3 or TRBV12-4 combines with J gene TRBJ2-5, with no clear D. The CDR3 spans 12 residues. V lost 3 bases, J lost 4 bases, and 6 bases lay in between. The CDR3 DNA follows: TGTGCCAGCAGTTTGCCGGGAGAGACCCAGTACTTC. It yields the protein CASSLPGETQYF.

DNA for the CDR3: TGTGCCACCCTGGGACTAGGTCGAAAGTTCTTC. This encodes CATLGLGRKFF. The V call is TRBV6-2 or TRBV6-3, the J call TRBJ2-1, with 8 bases matching TRBD2. There are 11 residues in the CDR3. The J segment lost 14 bases and the V segment lost 10 bases, leaving 10 bases of the junction unmatched. The germline CDR1 and CDR2 sequences are MNHEY and SVGEGT.

The chain employs TRBV28 and TRBJ1-1, with D possibly being TRBD1 (6 bases). Per germline, CDR1 MDHEN and CDR2 SYDVKM. V lost 5 bases and J 7 bases, leaving 20 bases between the germline ends. The CDR3 has 15 amino acids. The DNA for the CDR3 is TGTGCCAGCAGTCTCTGGGGGGACACCCCGGGTGAAGCTTTCTTT. Encoded protein: CASSLWGDTPGEAFF.

This chain connects TRBV10-3 to TRBJ1-2; D gene uncertain. The CDR3 sequence is 14 residues long. Germline V gene sequence: CDR1 ENHRY, CDR2 SYGVKD. Trimming pared 0 bases from V and 6 bases from J, leaving 11 bases between. CDR3 loop: CAISESQILDGYTF. DNA of the CDR3: TGTGCCATCAGTGAGTCACAGATTTTGGATGGCTACACCTTC.

This chain uses TRBV7-4 with TRBJ2-7; D is perhaps TRBD1 or TRBD2 (5 bases each). Per germline, CDR1 SGHVT and CDR2 SQSDAQ. This CDR3 is 14 amino acids long. The DNA of the CDR3 is TGTGCCAGCAGCTTAGGGGGGACCGGCTACGAGCAGAACGTC. It translates to CASSLGGTGYEQNV.

The chain employs TRBV13 and TRBJ1-5, with 7 bases fitting TRBD1. Trimming cost V 8 bases and J 1 base; bases outside gene matches: 8. This CDR3 has 15 residues. Germline values: CDR1 PRHDT, CDR2 FYEKMQ (reference sequence). Here the CDR3 DNA reads TGTGCCAGCGCGACAAGGGGGCGAAGCAATCAGCCCCAGCATTTT. Its protein product is CASATRGRSNQPQHF.

The chain couples TRBV6-1 to TRBJ1-5; no clear D gene. Trimming pared 8 bases from V and 7 bases from J, leaving 21 bases between. CDR3 length: 15 amino acids. Germline V lookup: CDR1 MNHNS, CDR2 SASEGT. The CDR3 nucleotides are TGTGCCAGCTCACCTATGGACGCAGCCGGGCAGCCCCAGCATTTT. This encodes CASSPMDAAGQPQHF.

The chain employs TRBV6-2 or TRBV6-3 and TRBJ2-6, with 7 bases identical to TRBD1. V lost 2 bases to trimming and J lost 1 base; unmatched junction nucleotides: 11. Per germline, CDR1 MNHEY and CDR2 SVGEGT. CDR3 size: 19 residues. The CDR3 reads CASSYPPGQTPSGANVLTF. CDR3 sequence (DNA): TGTGCCAGCAGTTACCCTCCGGGACAGACCCCATCTGGGGCCAACGTCCTGACTTTC.

This clonotype was observed a handful of times. The chain combines TRBV19 with TRBJ1-4, with D unresolved. V lost 4 bases and J lost 3, with 9 bases in between. The CDR3 is made up of 14 amino acids. The germline V gene has CDR1 LNHDA and CDR2 SQIVND (reference sequence). The CDR3 loop is CASSTPDPNEKLFF. CDR3 nucleotide sequence: TGTGCCAGTAGTACCCCAGACCCTAATGAAAAACTGTTTTTT. The whole variable domain, remainder taken from reference TRBV19 and TRBJ1-4, is DGGITQSPKYLFRKEGQNVTLSCEQNLNHDAMYWYRQDPGQGLRLIYYSQIVNDFQKGDIAEGYSVSREKKESFPLTVTSAQKNPTAFYLCASSTPDPNEKLFFGSGTQLSVL.

This clonotype came up a few times. This chain uses TRBV6-6 with TRBJ2-7; the match to TRBD1 covers 11 bases. This CDR3 is 15 amino acids long. Trimming cost V 0 bases and J 3 bases; bases outside gene matches: 1. Germline V lookup: CDR1 MNHNY, CDR2 SVGAGI (reference sequence). The CDR3 protein is CASSYSDRGLYEQYV. The CDR3 coding sequence is TGTGCCAGCAGTTACTCGGACAGGGGGCTCTACGAGCAGTACGTC.

This clonotype has more than one count but fewer than ten. This chain's CDR3 is CASSYVAAVTDTQYF. CDR3 coding DNA: TGTGCCAGCAGTTATGTAGCGGCAGTCACAGATACGCAGTATTTT. The rearrangement joins TRBV6-6 to TRBJ2-3; tentative D call: TRBD2 (6 bases). Trimming cost V 3 bases and J 2 bases, with 12 bases left between them. The germline gives CDR1 MNHNY, CDR2 SVGAGI (reference sequence). The CDR3 is made up of 15 amino acids.